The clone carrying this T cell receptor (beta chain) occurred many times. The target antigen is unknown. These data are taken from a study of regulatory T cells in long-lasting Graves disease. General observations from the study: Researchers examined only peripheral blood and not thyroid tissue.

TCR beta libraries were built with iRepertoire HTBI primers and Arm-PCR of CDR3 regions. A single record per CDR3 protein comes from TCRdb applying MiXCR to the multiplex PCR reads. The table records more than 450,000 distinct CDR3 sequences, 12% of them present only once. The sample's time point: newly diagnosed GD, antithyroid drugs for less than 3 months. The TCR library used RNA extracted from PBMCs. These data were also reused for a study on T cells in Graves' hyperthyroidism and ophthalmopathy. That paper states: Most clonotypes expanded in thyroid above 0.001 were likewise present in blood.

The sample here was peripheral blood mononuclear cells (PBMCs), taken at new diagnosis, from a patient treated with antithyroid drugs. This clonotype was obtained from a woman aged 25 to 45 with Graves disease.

Here the CDR3 reads CSVGPRGQETQYF. CDR3 sequence (DNA): TGCAGCGTTGGTCCACGGGGCCAAGAGACCCAGTACTTC. The chain combines TRBV29-1 with TRBJ2-5; possibly TRBD2 for D (5 bases). The V end lost 4 bases, the J end lost 1 base, and 10 bases lay between the germline ends. Germline V gives CDR1 SQVTM, CDR2 ANQGSEA. The CDR3 is 13 amino acids.